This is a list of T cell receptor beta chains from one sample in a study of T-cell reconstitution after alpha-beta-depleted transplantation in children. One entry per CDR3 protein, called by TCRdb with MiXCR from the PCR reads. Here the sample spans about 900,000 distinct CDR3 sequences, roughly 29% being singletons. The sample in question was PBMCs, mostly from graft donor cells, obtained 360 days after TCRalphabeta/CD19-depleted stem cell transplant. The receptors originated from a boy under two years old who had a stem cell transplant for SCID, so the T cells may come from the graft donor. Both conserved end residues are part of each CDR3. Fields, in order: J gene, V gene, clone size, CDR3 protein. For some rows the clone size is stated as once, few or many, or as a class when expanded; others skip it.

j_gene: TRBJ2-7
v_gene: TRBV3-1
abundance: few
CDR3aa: CASSQGLAGVSYEQYF

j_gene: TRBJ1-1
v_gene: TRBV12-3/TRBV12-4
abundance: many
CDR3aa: CASSGTGTEAFF

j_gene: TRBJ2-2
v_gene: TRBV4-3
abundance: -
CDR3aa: CASSQAFNRVTGELFF

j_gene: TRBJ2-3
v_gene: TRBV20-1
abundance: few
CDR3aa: CSAIFWGTDTQYF

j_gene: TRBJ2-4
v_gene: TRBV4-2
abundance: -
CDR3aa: CASSQDEVGAKNIQYF

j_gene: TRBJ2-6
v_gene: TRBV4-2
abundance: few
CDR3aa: CASSQAVHNSGANVLTF

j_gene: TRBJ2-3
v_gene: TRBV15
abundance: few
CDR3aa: CATSRATGVTDTQYF

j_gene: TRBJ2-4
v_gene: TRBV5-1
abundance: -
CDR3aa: CAKRGSGWPKNIQYF

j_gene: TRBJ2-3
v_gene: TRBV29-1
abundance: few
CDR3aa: CSVVEGAWDTQYF

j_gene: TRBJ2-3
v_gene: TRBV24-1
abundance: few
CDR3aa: CATSVIVRGADTQYF

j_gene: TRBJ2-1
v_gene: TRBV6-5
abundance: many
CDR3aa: CASSYLSEQFF

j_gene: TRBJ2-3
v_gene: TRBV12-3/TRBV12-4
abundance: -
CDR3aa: CASSSRTSRDTDTQYF

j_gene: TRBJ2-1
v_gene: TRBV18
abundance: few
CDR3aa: CASSPARNYNEQFF

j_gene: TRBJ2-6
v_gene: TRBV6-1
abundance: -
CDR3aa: CATTPGVHSGANVLTF

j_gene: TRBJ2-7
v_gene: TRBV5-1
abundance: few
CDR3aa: CASGLEGSDEQYF

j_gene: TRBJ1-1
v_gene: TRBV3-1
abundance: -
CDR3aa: CASCRGAEAFF

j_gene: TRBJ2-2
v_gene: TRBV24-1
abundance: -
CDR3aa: CATSDLMGQNTGELFF

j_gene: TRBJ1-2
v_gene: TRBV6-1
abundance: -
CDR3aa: CASRSVGQFYGYTF

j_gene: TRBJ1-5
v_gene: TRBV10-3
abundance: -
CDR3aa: CAISESIQGARLQPQHF

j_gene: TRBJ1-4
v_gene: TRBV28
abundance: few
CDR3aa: CASETATTNEKLFF

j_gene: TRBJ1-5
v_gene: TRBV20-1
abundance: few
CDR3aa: CSARARQYSNQPQHF

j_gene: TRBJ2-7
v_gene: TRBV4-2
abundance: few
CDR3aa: CASSQVLPPGLLYEQYF

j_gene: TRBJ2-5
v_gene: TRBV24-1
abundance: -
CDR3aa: CATSGSYLGAQETQYF

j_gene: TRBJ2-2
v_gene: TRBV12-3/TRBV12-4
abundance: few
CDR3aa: CASRDRGRLGSGELFF

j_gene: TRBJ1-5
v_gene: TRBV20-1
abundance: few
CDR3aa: CSADRYGQPQHF

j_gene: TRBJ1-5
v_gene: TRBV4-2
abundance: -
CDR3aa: CASSLTGYQPQHF

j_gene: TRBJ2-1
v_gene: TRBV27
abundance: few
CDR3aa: CASSPGTGVTEQFF

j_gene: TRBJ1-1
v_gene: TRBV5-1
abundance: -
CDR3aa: CASSFRGDGEAFF

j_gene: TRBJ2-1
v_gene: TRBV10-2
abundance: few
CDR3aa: CASRPGGLGRNEQFF